Listed here are 21 T cell receptor beta chains from one sample, sequenced in a study of vaccination effects on CD4 cells after COVID-19. TCRdb keeps only in-frame clones here, not all; method: immunoSEQ multiplex PCR. Of tens of thousands of clones listed, approximately 61% are singletons. Peptide-pool stimulation followed by sequencing identified expanded antigen-specific CD4+ clonotypes in the ViraFEST assay. Isolation of CD4+ T cells took place after approximately 10 days of culture. No antigen has been identified for these receptors. The input for sequencing was CD4+ T cells from PBMCs cultured with HCoV-229E spike peptides, taken before COVID-19 vaccination. These TCRs come from a human donor who received a COVID-19 vaccine.

This chain uses TRBV15 with TRBJ1-5; the match to TRBD1 covers 9 bases. V lost 0 bases to trimming and J lost 2 bases; unmatched junction nucleotides: 2. Germline CDR1 reads LNHNV; CDR2 reads YYDKDF (reference sequence). This CDR3 has 16 amino acids. CDR3 amino acids: CATSRETGGGNQPQHF. For the CDR3, the DNA is TGTGCCACCAGCAGAGAGACAGGGGGAGGCAATCAGCCCCAGCATTTT.

This sequence joins TRBV30 and TRBJ1-1; D call uncertain. This CDR3 has 13 residues. Germline lookup yields CDR1 GTSNPN and CDR2 SVGIG (reference sequence). Between the trimmed V and J ends, which lost 4 bases and 0 bases, there was a span of 9 bases. The CDR3 loop reads CAWTRTLNTEAFF. CDR3 in DNA: TGTGCCTGGACCCGGACCCTGAACACTGAAGCTTTCTTT.

The chain combines TRBV19 with TRBJ1-1; the match to TRBD1 covers 7 bases. Germline V gene lookup returns CDR1 LNHDA and CDR2 SQIVND (reference sequence). The CDR3 extends over 14 amino acids. V shed 5 bases and J 1 base; nucleotides not matched to a gene: 4. The DNA of the CDR3 is TGTGCCAGTAGTCCCCGGACAGGGAACACTGAAGCTTTCTTT. Translation gives CASSPRTGNTEAFF.

The rearrangement joins TRBV24-1 to TRBJ1-2; D gene unclear. CDR3 length: 13 residues. Trimming pared 5 bases from V and 5 bases from J, leaving 11 bases between. CDR1 KGHDR and CDR2 SFDVKD come from the germline V gene. CDR3 nucleotide sequence: TGTGCCACCAGTGTAGCCGGCGATTATGGCTACACCTTC. Translating it yields CATSVAGDYGYTF.

CDR3 residues: CASSQGQNQPQHF. The DNA of the CDR3 is TGTGCCAGCAGCCAAGGACAGAATCAGCCCCAGCATTTT. The J gene is TRBJ1-5, the V gene TRBV4-2, with D tentatively TRBD1 (5 bases). The CDR3 contains 13 residues. The V end was cut by 1 base, the J end by 4 bases, with 5 bases between. Looked up from germline, CDR1 is LGHNA and CDR2 is YNFKEQ.

The chain is built from TRBV11-3 and TRBJ2-7, with 8 bases matching TRBD1. The ends lost 2 bases at V and 0 bases at J; junction bases unmatched: 3. This CDR3 contains 15 residues. Germline values: CDR1 SGHNT, CDR2 YENEEA. The CDR3 DNA sequence: TGTGCCAGCAGCTTACCCGGGACAGGCTCCTACGAGCAGTACTTC. Translating gives CASSLPGTGSYEQYF.

This clone has more than one count but fewer than ten. J is TRBJ1-5 and V is TRBV7-2, with D possibly TRBD1 on 6 matching bases. Germline CDR1 reads SGHTA; CDR2 reads FQGNSA. The CDR3 is made up of 14 amino acids. The V end lost 6 bases, the J end lost 6 bases, and 15 bases lay between the germline ends. The DNA of the CDR3 is TGTGCCAGCAGGCCTGGGGGCGGGAGTCAGCCCCAGCATTTT. The encoded protein is CASRPGGGSQPQHF. The whole variable domain, remainder taken from reference TRBV7-2 and TRBJ1-5, is GAGVSQSPSNKVTEKGKDVELRCDPISGHTALYWYRQSLGQGLEFLIYFQGNSAPDKSGLPSDRFSAERTGGSVSTLTIQRTQQEDSAVYLCASRPGGGSQPQHFGDGTRLSIL.

The genes are TRBV30 and TRBJ2-7; TRBD2 is a possible D gene (5 bases). V shed 5 bases and J shed 7 bases, with 12 bases lying between them. The CDR3 loop spans 11 amino acids. The germline V gene encodes CDR1 GTSNPN and CDR2 SVGIG (reference sequence). CDR3 protein: CAWARSGEQYF. The CDR3 DNA is TGTGCCTGGGCCCGAAGCGGAGAGCAGTACTTC.

A few counts support this clone. The chain combines TRBV28 with TRBJ1-5, with D possibly being TRBD1 (6 bases). Germline V gene sequence: CDR1 MDHEN, CDR2 SYDVKM. CDR3 size: 13 residues. Deletions cut 5 bases from V and 6 bases from J, with 11 bases between. In DNA form, the CDR3 reads TGTGCCAGCAGTATAACAGGGTTTCAGCCCCAGCATTTT. This gives the protein CASSITGFQPQHF.

The chain uses TRBV9 and TRBJ2-2; 7 bases align to TRBD2. The CDR3 extends over 18 amino acids. V was pared by 0 bases and J by 2 bases, with 10 bases of the junction left unmatched. Germline V lookup: CDR1 SGDLS, CDR2 YYNGEE. This CDR3 is CASSVGGGTDTNTGELFF. The CDR3 coding sequence is TGTGCCAGCAGCGTAGGGGGAGGGACTGATACTAACACCGGGGAGCTGTTTTTT.

This clone came up a few times. The CDR3 reads CASSQLGNTGELFF. In DNA, the CDR3 is TGTGCCAGCAGCCAACTGGGGAACACCGGGGAGCTGTTTTTT. The chain couples TRBV14 to TRBJ2-2; D remains ambiguous. Trimming pared 2 bases from V and 1 base from J, leaving 5 bases between. CDR1 is SGHDN, CDR2 FVKESK, per germline. The CDR3 is 14 amino acids.

The chain uses TRBV6-5 and TRBJ1-4; TRBD1 matches at 8 bases. From germline, CDR1 is MNHEY and CDR2 SVGAGI. This CDR3 region has 15 residues. After removal of 4 bases from V and 4 bases from J, the junction contained 5 bases not matched to a gene. Here the CDR3 reads CASSSGTGFNEKLFF. In DNA form, the CDR3 reads TGTGCCAGCAGTTCTGGGACAGGCTTTAATGAAAAACTGTTTTTT.

This clone was seen just once. DNA for the CDR3: TGCGCCAGCAGCTCGGACAGGGGAGTCTACGAGCAGTACTTC. This sequence encodes CASSSDRGVYEQYF. This rearrangement joins TRBV5-1 to TRBJ2-7; 9 bases are a match to TRBD1. This CDR3 has 14 amino acids. From germline, CDR1 is SGHRS and CDR2 YFSETQ. V lost 3 bases and J lost 3; bases outside the gene matches: 4.

The table lists this clone with a few counts. The chain uses TRBV27 and TRBJ1-5; the D gene is possibly TRBD1 (5 bases). Deletions cut 6 bases from V and 0 bases from J, with 12 bases between. The germline V gene has CDR1 MNHEY and CDR2 SMNVEV (reference sequence). This CDR3 is built from 15 residues. The DNA of the CDR3 is TGTGCCAGCAGAACCGGGACGTCTAGCAATCAGCCCCAGCATTTT. Translating gives CASRTGTSSNQPQHF.

This chain uses TRBV29-1 with TRBJ1-5; D not resolved. V was clipped by 4 bases and J by 5 bases, with 12 bases between them. Per germline, CDR1 SQVTM and CDR2 ANQGSEA. The length of the CDR3 is 13 residues. CDR3 in DNA: TGCAGCGTTGTGGGTGGGGTAGATCAGCCCCAGCATTTT. Protein product: CSVVGGVDQPQHF.

The chain combines TRBV27 with TRBJ2-1; D remains unclear. The CDR3 is 17 residues long. V lost 1 base and J lost 0, with 13 bases in between. Germline values: CDR1 MNHEY, CDR2 SMNVEV (reference sequence). This CDR3 is CASSLWGSPSSYNEQFF. CDR3 coding DNA: TGTGCCAGCAGTTTATGGGGTAGCCCGAGCTCCTACAATGAGCAGTTCTTC.

This sequence joins TRBV6-1 and TRBJ2-7; D remains ambiguous. The germline CDR1 and CDR2 sequences are MNHNS and SASEGT. Trimming cost V 3 bases and J 5 bases, with 17 bases left between them. The CDR3 extends over 15 amino acids. The DNA for the CDR3 is TGTGCCAGCAGTGAGGACGGCCAAGTAAGGGACGAGCAGTACTTC. This codes for CASSEDGQVRDEQYF.

The chain recombines TRBV7-2 with TRBJ1-3; D is unclear. Trimming shortened V by 1 base and J by 0 bases, and 16 bases separated the two germline ends. The germline gives CDR1 SGHTA, CDR2 FQGNSA. This CDR3 has 18 residues. CDR3 sequence (DNA): TGTGCCAGCAGCTTAGTTGGCCCTGCTCACTCCTCTGGAAACACCATATATTTT. It encodes CASSLVGPAHSSGNTIYF.

This clone was observed once. V is TRBV11-2 and J is TRBJ2-7; D is possibly TRBD2 (5 bases). CDR1 and CDR2 from the germline V gene are SGHAT and FQNNGV. The CDR3 is 15 residues long. The germline V and J ends were trimmed by 7 bases and 4 bases, with 20 bases remaining between them. CDR3 nucleotides: TGTGCCAGCAACATAAATAGCGTGGGGTCGTACGAGCAGTACTTC. This encodes CASNINSVGSYEQYF.

This clone was observed a handful of times. The germline gene is not matched at one end of the junction; a read error may be the cause. The rearrangement joins TRBV6-1 to TRBJ1-2; 9 bases align to TRBD1. Germline-derived CDR1 and CDR2 are MNHNS and SASEGT. The CDR3 covers 13 residues. CDR3 coding DNA: TGTGCCAGCATTGAACCGGGACAGGGTGGCTACACCTTC. The encoded protein is CASIEPGQGGYTF.

This chain connects TRBV28 to TRBJ1-1; D gene uncertain. Trimming removed 4 bases from V and 1 base from J, with 7 bases in between. Germline V gene lookup returns CDR1 MDHEN and CDR2 SYDVKM. This CDR3 region has 13 residues. The CDR3 nucleotides are TGTGCCAGCAGTTACTTCGGGAACACTGAAGCTTTCTTT. Translation: CASSYFGNTEAFF.